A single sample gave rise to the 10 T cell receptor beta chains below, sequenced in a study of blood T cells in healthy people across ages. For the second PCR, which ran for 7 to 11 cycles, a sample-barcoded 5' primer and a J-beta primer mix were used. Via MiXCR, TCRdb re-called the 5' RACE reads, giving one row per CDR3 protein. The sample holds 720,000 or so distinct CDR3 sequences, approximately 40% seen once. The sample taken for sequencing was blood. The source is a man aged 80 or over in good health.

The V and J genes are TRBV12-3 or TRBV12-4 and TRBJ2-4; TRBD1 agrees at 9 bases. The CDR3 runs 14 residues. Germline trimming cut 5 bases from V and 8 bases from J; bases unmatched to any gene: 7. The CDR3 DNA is TGTGCCAGCAGTCCCCGACAGGGGGGAGACATTCAGTACTTC. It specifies CASSPRQGGDIQYF.

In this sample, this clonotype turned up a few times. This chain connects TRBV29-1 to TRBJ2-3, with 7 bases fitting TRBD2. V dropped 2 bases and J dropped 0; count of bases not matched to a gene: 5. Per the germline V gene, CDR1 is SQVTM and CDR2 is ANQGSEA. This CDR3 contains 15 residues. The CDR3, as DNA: TGCAGCGTTGAAAGGCCTAGCGGTAGCACAGATACGCAGTATTTT. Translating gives CSVERPSGSTDTQYF.

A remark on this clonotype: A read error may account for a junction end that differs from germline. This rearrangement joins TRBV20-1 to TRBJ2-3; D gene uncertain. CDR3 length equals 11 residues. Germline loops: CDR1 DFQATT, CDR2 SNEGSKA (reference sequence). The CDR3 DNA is TGCGGTGCTAGTGTCCTAGATACGCAGTATTTT. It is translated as CGASVLDTQYF.

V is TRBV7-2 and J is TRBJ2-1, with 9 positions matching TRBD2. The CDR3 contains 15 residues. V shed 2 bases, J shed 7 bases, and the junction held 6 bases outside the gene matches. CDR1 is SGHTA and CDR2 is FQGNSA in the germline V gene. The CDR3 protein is CASSLRLAGKNEQFF. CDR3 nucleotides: TGTGCCAGCAGCTTAAGGCTAGCGGGAAAGAATGAGCAGTTCTTC.

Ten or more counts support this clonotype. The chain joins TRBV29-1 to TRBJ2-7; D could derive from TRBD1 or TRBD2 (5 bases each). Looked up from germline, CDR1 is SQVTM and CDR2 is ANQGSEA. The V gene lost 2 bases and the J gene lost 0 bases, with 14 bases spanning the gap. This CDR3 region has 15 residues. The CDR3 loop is CSVETGTVSSYEQYF. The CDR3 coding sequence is TGCAGCGTTGAAACCGGGACGGTGAGCTCCTACGAGCAGTACTTC.

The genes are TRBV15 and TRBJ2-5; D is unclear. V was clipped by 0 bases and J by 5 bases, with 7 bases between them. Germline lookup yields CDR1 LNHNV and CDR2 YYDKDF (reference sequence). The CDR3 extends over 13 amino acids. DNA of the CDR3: TGTGCCACCAGCAGAGATCTGCGGGAGACCCAGTACTTC. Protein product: CATSRDLRETQYF.

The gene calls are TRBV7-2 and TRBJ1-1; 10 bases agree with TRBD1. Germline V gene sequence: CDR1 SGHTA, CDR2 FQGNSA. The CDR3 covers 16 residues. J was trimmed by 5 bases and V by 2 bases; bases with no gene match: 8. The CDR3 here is CASSLRQGARVTEAFF. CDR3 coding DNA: TGTGCCAGCAGCTTACGACAGGGGGCAAGGGTTACTGAAGCTTTCTTT.

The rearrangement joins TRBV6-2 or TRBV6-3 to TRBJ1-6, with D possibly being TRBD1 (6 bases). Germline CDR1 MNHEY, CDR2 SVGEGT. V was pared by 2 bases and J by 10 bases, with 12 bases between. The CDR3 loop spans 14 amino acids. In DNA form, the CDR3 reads TGTGCCAGCAGTTACGTACAGGGAGGGTCACCCCTCCACTTT. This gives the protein CASSYVQGGSPLHF.

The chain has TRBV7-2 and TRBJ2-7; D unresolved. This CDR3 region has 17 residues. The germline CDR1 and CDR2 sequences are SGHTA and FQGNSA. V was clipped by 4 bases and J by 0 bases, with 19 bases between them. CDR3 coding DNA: TGTGCCAGCAGCTGGAGTGGCGAGAGTACCACCTCCTACGAGCAGTACTTC. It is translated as CASSWSGESTTSYEQYF.

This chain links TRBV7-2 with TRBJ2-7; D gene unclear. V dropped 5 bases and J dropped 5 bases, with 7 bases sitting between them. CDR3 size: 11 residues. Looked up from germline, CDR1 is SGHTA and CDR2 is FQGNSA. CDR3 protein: CASSRTNEQYF. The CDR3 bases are TGTGCCAGCAGCAGAACCAACGAGCAGTACTTC.